This T cell receptor (beta chain) was sequenced during a study of regulatory T cells in long-lasting Graves disease. For the study at large: Newly diagnosed Graves' patients had taken antithyroid drugs under 3 months.

Time point meaning: newly diagnosed GD, antithyroid drugs for less than 3 months. Construction of the TCR library relied on RNA isolated from PBMCs. A peripheral blood sample, around 8.5 milliliters in volume, was drawn into EDTA tubes. Germline assignment: CDR1 SGHAT and CDR2 FQDESV (reference sequence). This CDR3 has 14 residues. Study-level results: Preferential use of TRBV28, TRBJ1-2 and TRBJ2-5 was seen in persistent disease.

On this clonotype itself: The antigen remains unidentified. At one of its ends the junction is not consistent with the germline gene, which may arise from a read error.

Construction of the TCR beta libraries employed iRepertoire HTBI primers in conjunction with Arm-PCR of CDR3 regions. Original analysis: Detected in the samples were 62 TRBV and under 15 TRBJ segments. TCRdb analysed the multiplex PCR reads with MiXCR anew, one entry per CDR3 protein. TCRdb, not the original authors, processed these V and J calls. The repertoire holds a few hundred thousand distinct CDR3 sequences, with 20% as singletons. This clonotype originated in a female donor with Graves disease. The chain couples TRBV11-1 to TRBJ2-4; 12 bases fit TRBD1. The sample was peripheral blood mononuclear cells (PBMCs), taken at new diagnosis, from a patient treated with antithyroid drugs. In nucleotides, the CDR3 is TGTGCCAGCAGCCAAGGGACAGGGGGCTATAGGCTGTTCTTC. Protein sequence: CASSQGTGGYRLFF.